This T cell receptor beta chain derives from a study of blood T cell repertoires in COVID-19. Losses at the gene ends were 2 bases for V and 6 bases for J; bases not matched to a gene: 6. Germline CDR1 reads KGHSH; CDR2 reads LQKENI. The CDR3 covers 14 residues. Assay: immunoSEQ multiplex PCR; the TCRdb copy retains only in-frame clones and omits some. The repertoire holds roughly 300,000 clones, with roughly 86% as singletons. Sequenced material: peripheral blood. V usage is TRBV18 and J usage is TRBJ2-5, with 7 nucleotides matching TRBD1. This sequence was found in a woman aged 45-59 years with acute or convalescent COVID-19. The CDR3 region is CASSPSTGSQTQYF. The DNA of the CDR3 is TGTGCCAGCTCACCATCGACAGGGTCGCAGACCCAGTACTTC.